This T cell receptor (beta chain) was retrieved from a study of CD8+ T cells in alopecia areata. Study context: At a dose of 5 to 10 mg twice daily, oral tofacitinib was given to treated patients. The study's findings and limits: An increase in clonality over normal scalp was evident in lesional scalp, especially alopecia totalis/universalis. Relative to mice, TCR sharing across patients was less clear, a difference possibly HLA-related.

Sequencing templates came from extracted RNA that was reverse transcribed into cDNA. Using immunoSEQ multiplex PCR, the repertoire was profiled, and TCRdb retains in-frame clones only, with some absent. The data contain 100,000 to 150,000 clones, around two fifths of them singletons. The CDR3 is 12 residues long. Germline CDR1 SGHDT, CDR2 YYEEEE. This clone was counted a few times. Its specificity is unknown. Compared with germline, one end of the junction differs, possibly owing to a read error. Source material: CD4+ T cells sorted from blood. The source of this sequence is a human donor with alopecia areata. The chain is built from TRBV5-6 and TRBJ2-7; D remains unclear. CDR3 sequence (DNA): TGTGCCAGCACCTTGTCTGGCTACGAGCAGTACTTC. Its protein is CASTLSGYEQYF.